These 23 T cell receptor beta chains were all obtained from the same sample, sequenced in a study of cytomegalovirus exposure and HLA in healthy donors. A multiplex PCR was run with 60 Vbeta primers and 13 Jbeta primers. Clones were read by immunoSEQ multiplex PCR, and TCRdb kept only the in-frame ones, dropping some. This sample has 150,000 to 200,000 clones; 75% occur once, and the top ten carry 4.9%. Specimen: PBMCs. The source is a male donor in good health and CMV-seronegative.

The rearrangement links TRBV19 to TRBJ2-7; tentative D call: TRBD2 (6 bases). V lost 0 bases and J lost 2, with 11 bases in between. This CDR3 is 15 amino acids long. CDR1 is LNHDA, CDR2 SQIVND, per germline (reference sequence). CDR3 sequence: CASSIDLAATYEQYF. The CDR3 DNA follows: TGTGCCAGTAGTATAGACTTAGCGGCTACCTACGAGCAGTACTTC.

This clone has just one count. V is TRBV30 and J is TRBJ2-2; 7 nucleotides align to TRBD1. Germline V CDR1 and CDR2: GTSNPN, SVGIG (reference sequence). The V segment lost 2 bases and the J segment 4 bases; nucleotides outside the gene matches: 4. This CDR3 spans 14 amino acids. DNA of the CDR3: TGTGCCTGGAGTTCTGGACAGGTCACCGGGGAGCTGTTTTTT. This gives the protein CAWSSGQVTGELFF.

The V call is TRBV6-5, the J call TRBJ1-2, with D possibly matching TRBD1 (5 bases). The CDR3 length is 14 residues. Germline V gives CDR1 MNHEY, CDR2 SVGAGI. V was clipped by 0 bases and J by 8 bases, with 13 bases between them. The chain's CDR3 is CASSYSGAVPGYTF. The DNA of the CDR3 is TGTGCCAGCAGTTACTCAGGGGCCGTCCCGGGCTACACCTTC.

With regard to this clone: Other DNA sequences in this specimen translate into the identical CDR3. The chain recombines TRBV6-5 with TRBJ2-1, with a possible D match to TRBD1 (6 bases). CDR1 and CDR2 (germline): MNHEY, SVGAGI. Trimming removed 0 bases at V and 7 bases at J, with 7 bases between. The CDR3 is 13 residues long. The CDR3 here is CASSYSGANEQFF. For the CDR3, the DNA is TGTGCCAGCAGTTACTCGGGGGCTAATGAGCAGTTCTTC.

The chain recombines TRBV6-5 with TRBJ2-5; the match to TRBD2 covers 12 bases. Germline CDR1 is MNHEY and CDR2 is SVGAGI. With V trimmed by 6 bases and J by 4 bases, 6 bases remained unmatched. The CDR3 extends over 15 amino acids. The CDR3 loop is CASSPPGLAGETQYF. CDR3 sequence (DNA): TGTGCCAGCAGCCCTCCGGGACTAGCGGGAGAGACCCAGTACTTC.

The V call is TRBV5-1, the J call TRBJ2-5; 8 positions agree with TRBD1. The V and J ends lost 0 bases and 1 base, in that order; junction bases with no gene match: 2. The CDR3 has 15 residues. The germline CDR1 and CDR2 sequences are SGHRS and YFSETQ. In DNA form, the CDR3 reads TGCGCCAGCAGCTTGGGGACAGGGTTCCAAGAGACCCAGTACTTC. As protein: CASSLGTGFQETQYF. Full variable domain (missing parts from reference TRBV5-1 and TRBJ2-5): KAGVTQTPRYLIKTRGQQVTLSCSPISGHRSVSWYQQTPGQGLQFLFEYFSETQRNKGNFPGRFSGRQFSNSRSEMNVSTLELGDSALYLCASSLGTGFQETQYFGPGTRLLVL.

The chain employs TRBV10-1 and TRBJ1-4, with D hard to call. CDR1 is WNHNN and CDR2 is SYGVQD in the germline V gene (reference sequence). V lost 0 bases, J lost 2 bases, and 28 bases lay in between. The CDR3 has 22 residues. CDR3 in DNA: TGCGCCAGCAGTGAGTCGACTCTGAGCCCGTGTGAGGACGCGGGGACTAATGAAAAACTGTTTTTT. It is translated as CASSESTLSPCEDAGTNEKLFF.

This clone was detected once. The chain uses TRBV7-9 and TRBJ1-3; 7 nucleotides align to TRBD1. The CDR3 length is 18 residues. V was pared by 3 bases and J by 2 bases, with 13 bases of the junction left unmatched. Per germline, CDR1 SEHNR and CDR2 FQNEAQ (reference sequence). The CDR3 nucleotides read TGTGCCAGCAGCTTGGCCCCCAAACGGCAGGGGGCTGGAAACACCATATATTTT. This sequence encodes CASSLAPKRQGAGNTIYF.

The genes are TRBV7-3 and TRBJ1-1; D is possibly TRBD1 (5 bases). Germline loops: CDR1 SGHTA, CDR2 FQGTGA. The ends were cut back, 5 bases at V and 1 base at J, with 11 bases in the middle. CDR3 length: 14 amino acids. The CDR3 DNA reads TGTGCCAGCAGCCGCGGCGGGGGGAACACTGAAGCTTTCTTT. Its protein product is CASSRGGGNTEAFF.

DNA for the CDR3: TGTGCCAGCAGCTTCACAGGGTACACTGAAGCTTTCTTT. Amino acids: CASSFTGYTEAFF. The chain combines TRBV14 with TRBJ1-1; TRBD1 is a possible D gene (6 bases). V was clipped by 5 bases and J by 3 bases, with 10 bases between them. CDR3 length: 13 amino acids. Looked up from germline, CDR1 is SGHDN and CDR2 is FVKESK.

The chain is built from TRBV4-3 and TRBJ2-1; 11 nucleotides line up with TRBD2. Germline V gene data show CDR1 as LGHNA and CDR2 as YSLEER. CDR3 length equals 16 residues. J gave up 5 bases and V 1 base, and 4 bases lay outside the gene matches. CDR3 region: CASSQVSGRANNEQFF. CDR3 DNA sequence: TGCGCCAGCAGCCAAGTTAGCGGGAGGGCCAACAATGAGCAGTTCTTC.

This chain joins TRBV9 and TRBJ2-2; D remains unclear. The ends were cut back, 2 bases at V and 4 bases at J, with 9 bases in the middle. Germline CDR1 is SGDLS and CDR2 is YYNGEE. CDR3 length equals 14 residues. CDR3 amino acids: CASSVSAVTGELFF. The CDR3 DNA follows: TGTGCCAGCAGCGTCTCCGCGGTCACCGGGGAGCTGTTTTTT. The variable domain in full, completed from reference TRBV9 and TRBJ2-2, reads DSGVTQTPKHLITATGQRVTLRCSPRSGDLSVYWYQQSLDQGLQFLIQYYNGEERAKGNILERFSAQQFPDLHSELNLSSLELGDSALYFCASSVSAVTGELFFGEGSRLTVL.

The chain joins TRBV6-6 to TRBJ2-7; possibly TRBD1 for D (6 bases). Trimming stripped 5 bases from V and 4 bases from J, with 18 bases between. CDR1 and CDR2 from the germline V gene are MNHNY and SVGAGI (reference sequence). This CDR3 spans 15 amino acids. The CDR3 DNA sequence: TGTGCCAGCAGTGATTCCGGGACACCTCTTTACGAGCAGTACTTC. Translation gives CASSDSGTPLYEQYF.

For the CDR3, the DNA is TGTGCCAGCAGCGTAGTCCCGGTGGGGGAGCTGTTTTTT. Translating it yields CASSVVPVGELFF. The chain uses TRBV9 and TRBJ2-2; D not certain. V was clipped by 0 bases and J by 8 bases, with 8 bases between them. Germline V CDR1 and CDR2: SGDLS, YYNGEE. This CDR3 contains 13 residues.

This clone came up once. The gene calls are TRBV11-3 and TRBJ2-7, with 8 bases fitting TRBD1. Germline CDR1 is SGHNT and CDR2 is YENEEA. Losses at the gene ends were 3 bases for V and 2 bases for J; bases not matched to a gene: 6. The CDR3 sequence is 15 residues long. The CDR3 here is CASSFSGQGPYEQYF. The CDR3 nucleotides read TGTGCCAGCAGCTTTTCAGGACAGGGCCCCTACGAGCAGTACTTC.

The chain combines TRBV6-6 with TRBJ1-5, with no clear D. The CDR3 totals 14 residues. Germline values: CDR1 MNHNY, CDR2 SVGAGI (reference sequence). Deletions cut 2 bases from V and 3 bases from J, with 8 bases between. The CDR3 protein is CASSYGGVNQPQHF. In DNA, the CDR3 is TGTGCCAGCAGTTACGGCGGGGTCAATCAGCCCCAGCATTTT.

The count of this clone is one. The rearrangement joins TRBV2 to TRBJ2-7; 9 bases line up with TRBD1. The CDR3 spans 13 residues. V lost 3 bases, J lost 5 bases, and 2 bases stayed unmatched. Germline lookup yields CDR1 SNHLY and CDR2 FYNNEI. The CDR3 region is CASSEDRGNEQYF. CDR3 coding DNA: TGTGCCAGCAGTGAGGACAGGGGCAACGAGCAGTACTTC.

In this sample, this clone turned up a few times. CDR3 nucleotides: TGTGCCAGCAGTGAAGCGCGCACGAGGCACGACAGGGCTTTCTTT. Its translation is CASSEARTRHDRAFF. The V and J genes are TRBV2 and TRBJ1-1; D possibly corresponds to TRBD1 (6 bases). Trimming stripped 0 bases from V and 11 bases from J, with 19 bases between. Germline lookup yields CDR1 SNHLY and CDR2 FYNNEI. The CDR3 covers 15 residues.

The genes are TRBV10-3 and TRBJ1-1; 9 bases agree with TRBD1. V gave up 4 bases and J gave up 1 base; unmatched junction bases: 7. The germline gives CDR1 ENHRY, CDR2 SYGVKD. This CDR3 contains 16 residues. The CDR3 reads CAISGRTGVANTEAFF. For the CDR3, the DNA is TGTGCCATCAGTGGAAGGACAGGGGTCGCGAACACTGAAGCTTTCTTT.

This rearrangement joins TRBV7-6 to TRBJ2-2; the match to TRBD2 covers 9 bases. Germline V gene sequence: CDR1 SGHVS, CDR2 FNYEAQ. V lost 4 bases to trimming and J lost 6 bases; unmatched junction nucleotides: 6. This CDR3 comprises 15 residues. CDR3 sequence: CASSSFSGGPGELFF. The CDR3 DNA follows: TGTGCCAGCAGCTCGTTTAGCGGGGGTCCCGGGGAGCTGTTTTTT.

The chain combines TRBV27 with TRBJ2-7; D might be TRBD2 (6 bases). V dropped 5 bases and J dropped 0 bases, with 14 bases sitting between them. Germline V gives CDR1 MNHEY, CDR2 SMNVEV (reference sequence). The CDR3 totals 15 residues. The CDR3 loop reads CASSEGLIVSYEQYF. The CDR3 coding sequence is TGTGCCAGCAGTGAGGGACTGATAGTCTCCTACGAGCAGTACTTC.

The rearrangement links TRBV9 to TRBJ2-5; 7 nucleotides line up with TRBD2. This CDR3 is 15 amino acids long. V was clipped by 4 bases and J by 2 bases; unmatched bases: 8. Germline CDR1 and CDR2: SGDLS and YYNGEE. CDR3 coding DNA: TGTGCCAGCAGCTTCCAAACTAGCGCTCAAGAGACCCAGTACTTC. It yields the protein CASSFQTSAQETQYF.

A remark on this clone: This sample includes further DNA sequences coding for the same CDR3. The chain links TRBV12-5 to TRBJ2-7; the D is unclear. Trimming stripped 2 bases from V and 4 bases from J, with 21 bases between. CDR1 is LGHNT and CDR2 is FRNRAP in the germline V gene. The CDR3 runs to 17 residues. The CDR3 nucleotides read TGTGCTAGTGGTTTGTCGCCGACTGGCGCCCTAATATACGAGCAGTACTTC. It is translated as CASGLSPTGALIYEQYF.